The 12 T cell receptor beta chains listed next were all sequenced from one sample in a study of T cells after yellow fever vaccination. TCRdb re-derived calls from the 5' RACE reads in MiXCR, one entry per CDR3 protein. This repertoire shows more than 110,000 distinct CDR3 sequences, 5% to 7.5% found once; its top ten account for more than 0.55%. Specimen: CD4+ T cells sorted from PBMCs, collected 10 days after the yellow fever booster vaccination. These TCRs come from a man younger than 40 who received the YFV17D yellow fever vaccine.

This clonotype was recorded many times. DNA for the CDR3: TGCAGTGCTAGTTCCGACGGTCTGCGAGCTAATGAAAAACTGTTTTTT. Its protein product is CSASSDGLRANEKLFF. The chain joins TRBV20-1 to TRBJ1-4; no clear D gene. V was shortened by 3 bases and J by 3 bases, with 17 bases between the two germline ends. Germline CDR1 DFQATT, CDR2 SNEGSKA (reference sequence). This CDR3 comprises 16 residues.

This clonotype was detected many times. This chain links TRBV12-3 or TRBV12-4 with TRBJ2-7; 10 bases agree with TRBD1. This CDR3 has 15 residues. V lost 5 bases to trimming and J lost 0 bases; unmatched junction nucleotides: 4. CDR3 amino acids: CASSKGQGFSYEQYF. In nucleotides, the CDR3 is TGTGCCAGCAGTAAGGGACAGGGGTTCTCCTACGAGCAGTACTTC.

This clonotype was recorded at least ten times. The genes are TRBV20-1 and TRBJ1-1, with D uncertain. Trimming removed 2 bases from V and 1 base from J, with 8 bases in between. CDR1 is DFQATT, CDR2 SNEGSKA, per germline (reference sequence). The CDR3 extends over 13 amino acids. In DNA, the CDR3 is TGCAGTGCTAGACAAGACGGGAACACTGAAGCTTTCTTT. As protein: CSARQDGNTEAFF.

This clonotype appeared many times. The chain recombines TRBV7-2 with TRBJ2-3; no clear D gene. The CDR3 loop spans 12 amino acids. V was pared by 5 bases and J by 12 bases, with 15 bases between. Germline assignment: CDR1 SGHTA and CDR2 FQGNSA. For the CDR3, the DNA is TGTGCCAGCAGCACCGGTGGGCCAAATCAGTATTTT. This encodes CASSTGGPNQYF.

As to this clonotype: Its ends do not fully match the called genes, so a read error is possible. This chain links TRBV5-4 with TRBJ2-1; 8 bases line up with TRBD1. The length of the CDR3 is 16 residues. The V gene's germline CDR1 is SGHNT and CDR2 YYREEE (reference sequence). CDR3 amino acids: CTSSVPGQGCYNEQFF. The CDR3 coding sequence is TGTACCAGCAGCGTCCCCGGACAGGGCTGCTACAATGAGCAGTTCTTC. The variable domain in full, with the rest retrieved from reference TRBV5-4 and TRBJ2-1, is ETGVTQSPTHLIKTRGQQVTLRCSSQSGHNTVSWYQQALGQGPQFIFQYYREEENGRGNFPPRFSGLQFPNYSSELNVNALELDDSALYLCTSSVPGQGCYNEQFFGPGTRLTVL.

The sample holds a few counts of this clonotype. The chain links TRBV6-5 to TRBJ2-3; D remains ambiguous. Trimming took 0 bases from V and 4 from J, leaving 14 bases between them. From germline, CDR1 is MNHEY and CDR2 SVGAGI. The CDR3 is 16 residues long. CDR3 sequence: CASSYSRPYLADTQYF. CDR3 in DNA: TGTGCCAGCAGTTACTCGCGGCCTTATTTAGCAGATACGCAGTATTTT.

This clonotype was recorded many times. The chain combines TRBV3-1 with TRBJ1-2; no definite D call. The ends were cut back, 2 bases at V and 2 bases at J, with 6 bases in the middle. The CDR3 loop spans 13 amino acids. Germline loops: CDR1 LGHDT, CDR2 YNNKEL (reference sequence). The CDR3 region is CASSQRENYGYTF. In DNA, the CDR3 is TGTGCCAGCAGCCAACGAGAGAACTATGGCTACACCTTC.

The CDR3 loop reads CASSFGRDGYTF. The CDR3, as DNA: TGCGCCAGCAGCTTCGGGAGAGATGGCTACACCTTC. The chain employs TRBV5-1 and TRBJ1-2; no definite D call. This CDR3 contains 12 residues. Trimming cost V 2 bases and J 6 bases, with 8 bases left between them. Germline-derived CDR1 and CDR2 are SGHRS and YFSETQ.

Many counts were recorded for this clonotype. The CDR3 region has the DNA TGTGCCAGATATCCCGGGGAGCTGTTTTTT. It is translated as CARYPGELFF. This sequence joins TRBV2 and TRBJ2-2, with D unclear. The CDR3 has 10 residues. Germline V gene lookup returns CDR1 SNHLY and CDR2 FYNNEI. Trimming removed 9 bases from V and 6 bases from J, with 5 bases in between. The full variable domain, in which reference TRBV2 and TRBJ2-2 provide the parts outside the CDR3, is EPEVTQTPSHQVTQMGQEVILRCVPISNHLYFYWYRQILGQKVEFLVSFYNNEISEKSEIFDDQFSVERPDGSNFTLKIRSTKLEDSAMYFCARYPGELFFGEGSRLTVL.

This clonotype was seen at least ten times. The CDR3 DNA reads as TGTGCCAGCAGCCAAGGTCGGAGTGTCTTGGGGGAGCAGTACTTC. Translated, it gives CASSQGRSVLGEQYF. The rearrangement uses TRBV3-1 and TRBJ2-7, with D hard to call. V lost 1 base, J lost 7 bases, and 17 bases lay in between. The CDR3 is 15 amino acids. Per germline, CDR1 LGHDT and CDR2 YNNKEL (reference sequence).

This clonotype turned up a few times. CDR3 DNA sequence: TGCGCCAGCAGTGAGGGCTGGGTCGGAGGTCAGCCCCAGCATTTT. It specifies CASSEGWVGGQPQHF. The chain has TRBV10-2 and TRBJ1-5; unclear D gene. The V end was cut by 2 bases, the J end by 6 bases, with 14 bases between. This CDR3 has 15 amino acids. From germline, CDR1 is WSHSY and CDR2 SAAADI.

This clonotype was observed a handful of times. This may come from a read error, since a much larger clone is one base off. V is TRBV3-1 and J is TRBJ2-7; 14 bases align to TRBD2. Germline lookup yields CDR1 LGHDT and CDR2 YNNKEL (reference sequence). The CDR3 has 17 amino acids. J gave up 7 bases and V 7 bases, and 15 bases lay outside the gene matches. The CDR3 sequence: CASTPHRLAGGASEQYF. The DNA for the CDR3 is TGTGCCAGCACCCCACACCGACTAGCGGGAGGGGCGAGTGAGCAGTACTTC.